This TCR beta chain was observed in a study of neoadjuvant nivolumab and ipilimumab in lung cancer. TCRdb keeps only in-frame clones here, not all; method: immunoSEQ multiplex PCR. The profile covers thousands of clones, with approximately 87% appearing a single time and around 8% taken by the ten largest. V was clipped by 6 bases and J by 3 bases, with 17 bases between them. This CDR3 has 15 amino acids. Germline V gene sequence: CDR1 SGHAT, CDR2 FQNNGV. This TCR derives from an adult with non-small cell lung cancer. The genes are TRBV11-2 and TRBJ1-2; possible D gene TRBD1, 5 bases. Specimen: tumor tissue, collected after neoadjuvant nivolumab, alone or with ipilimumab, at or shortly before surgery. CDR3: CASRKPGKGDYGYTF. CDR3 coding DNA: TGTGCCAGCAGAAAACCAGGGAAAGGCGACTATGGCTACACCTTC.